This T cell receptor (beta chain) stems from a study of PD-1 blockade in mismatch repair-deficient tumors. Study-level information: Patients had eleven to twelve mismatch repair-deficient cancer types, all previously treated and progressing.

PCR or immunohistochemistry showed mismatch repair deficiency in every enrolled patient. TCRs were sequenced from a few patients responding to pembrolizumab. Libraries were prepared by immunoSEQ multiplex PCR; TCRdb keeps only in-frame clonotypes and omits some of them. This sample has roughly 130,000 clones, with about nine tenths found just once. The ends were cut back, 0 bases at V and 4 bases at J, with 12 bases in the middle. This CDR3 region has 16 residues. The V gene's germline CDR1 is MNHNS and CDR2 SASEGT. The sample holds one count of this clone. No antigen is known for it. Study results and caveats: Tumor-resident clones, often undetectable pretreatment in blood, expanded then contracted after pembrolizumab.

The material sequenced was peripheral blood, taken roughly 67 weeks after starting pembrolizumab. The receptor's source is an adult with mismatch repair-deficient cancer. This chain joins TRBV6-1 and TRBJ2-2; D may be TRBD1 or TRBD2 (6 bases each). CDR3 residues: CASSEAGGLPTGELFF. The CDR3 DNA reads TGTGCCAGCAGTGAAGCTGGGGGGCTGCCCACCGGGGAGCTGTTTTTT.